The subject of this entry is one T cell receptor (beta chain). These data are taken from a study of blood T cell repertoires in COVID-19. Germline lookup yields CDR1 SNHLY and CDR2 FYNNEI. This CDR3 has 13 residues. Trimming took 7 bases from V and 0 from J, leaving 9 bases between them. Repertoires were generated with immunoSEQ multiplex PCR, while TCRdb's copy carries only in-frame clones and drops some. The sample carries roughly 160,000 clones, approximately 80% recorded once. The chain employs TRBV2 and TRBJ1-1; a weak D match, TRBD1 (5 bases). Sample: PBMCs or T cells enriched from blood (not recorded which). This receptor was identified in a woman aged 60-75 years who had recovered from COVID-19. The CDR3 nucleotides are TGTGCCAGCAACCGGGGGGTGAACACTGAAGCTTTCTTT. This translates into CASNRGVNTEAFF.